The 10 T cell receptor beta chains listed next were all sequenced from one sample in a study of shared clonotypes between healthy human individuals. Profiling relied on immunoSEQ multiplex PCR, and the TCRdb table lists in-frame clones only, not all of them. The sample lists some 2.1 million clones; 90% to 95% were seen once. CD45RO negativity and positive selection for CCR7 defined naive CD8 cells, a population that excluded terminally differentiated effector memory CD45RA+ cells. Specimen: naive CD8+ T cells from PBMCs. These receptors all come from a man aged 18 to 30 in good health. Some clones in this sample may be carry-over from other donors' samples.

V usage is TRBV5-1 and J usage is TRBJ2-2; D remains unclear. CDR1 SGHRS and CDR2 YFSETQ come from the germline V gene. Between the trimmed V and J ends, which lost 3 bases and 10 bases, there was a span of 10 bases. The CDR3 sequence is 12 residues long. This chain's CDR3 is CASSWNGEELFF. The CDR3, as DNA: TGCGCCAGCAGCTGGAATGGGGAGGAGCTGTTTTTT.

The gene calls are TRBV27 and TRBJ2-5; TRBD2 might be the D (6 bases). The CDR3 sequence is 14 residues long. Germline-derived CDR1 and CDR2 are MNHEY and SMNVEV (reference sequence). Deletions cut 5 bases from V and 4 bases from J, with 14 bases between. The CDR3 loop reads CASSPAGRGETQYF. The DNA of the CDR3 is TGTGCCAGCAGTCCGGCGGGGCGGGGAGAGACCCAGTACTTC.

The chain employs TRBV9 and TRBJ2-1, with D hard to call. Germline CDR1 and CDR2: SGDLS and YYNGEE. The CDR3 has 14 amino acids. V dropped 3 bases and J dropped 2 bases, with 9 bases sitting between them. Here the CDR3 DNA reads TGTGCCAGCAGCGCCCCCCCGGCCTACAATGAGCAGTTCTTC. It yields the protein CASSAPPAYNEQFF. Variable domain in full (rest from reference TRBV9 and TRBJ2-1): DSGVTQTPKHLITATGQRVTLRCSPRSGDLSVYWYQQSLDQGLQFLIQYYNGEERAKGNILERFSAQQFPDLHSELNLSSLELGDSALYFCASSAPPAYNEQFFGPGTRLTVL.

This rearrangement joins TRBV4-1 to TRBJ1-3; a weak D match, TRBD1 (5 bases). The CDR3 consists of 16 residues. V lost 4 bases and J 0 bases, leaving 13 bases between the germline ends. Germline CDR1 is MGHRA and CDR2 is YSYEKL. CDR3 region: CASSPRRGVSGNTIYF. CDR3 nucleotide sequence: TGCGCCAGCAGCCCCCGCCGGGGGGTCTCTGGAAACACCATATATTTT.

This chain links TRBV9 with TRBJ2-7; the match to TRBD1 covers 9 bases. Germline V CDR1 and CDR2: SGDLS, YYNGEE. Trimming removed 3 bases from V and 2 bases from J; junction bases left unmatched: 9. The CDR3 is 16 amino acids. CDR3 region: CASSGPGQGVTYEQYF. CDR3 nucleotides: TGTGCCAGCAGCGGCCCGGGACAGGGCGTAACCTACGAGCAGTACTTC.

V gene TRBV7-6 combines with J gene TRBJ2-5; 8 nucleotides line up with TRBD1. The CDR3 extends over 14 amino acids. J was trimmed by 1 base and V by 6 bases; bases with no gene match: 4. Germline loops: CDR1 SGHVS, CDR2 FNYEAQ. This chain's CDR3 is CASSQGAAQETQYF. CDR3 in DNA: TGTGCCAGCAGTCAGGGGGCAGCCCAAGAGACCCAGTACTTC.

The V call is TRBV11-2, the J call TRBJ2-1; either TRBD1 or TRBD2 may fit D (5 bases each). The CDR3 runs to 19 residues. Germline CDR1 reads SGHAT; CDR2 reads FQNNGV. Trimming left V 5 bases short and J 0 bases short, with 23 bases between. The CDR3 DNA is TGTGCCAGCAGCCTCTTTTGGGGGTGGGAATCGAGCTCCTACAATGAGCAGTTCTTC. This encodes CASSLFWGWESSSYNEQFF.

The V and J genes are TRBV19 and TRBJ2-7; D is unclear. Germline lookup yields CDR1 LNHDA and CDR2 SQIVND (reference sequence). V was clipped by 1 base and J by 7 bases, with 11 bases between them. The CDR3 has 13 amino acids. This chain's CDR3 is CASSIGSVGEQYF. The CDR3, as DNA: TGTGCCAGTAGTATAGGTTCCGTGGGGGAGCAGTACTTC. The full variable domain, its missing parts supplied by reference TRBV19 and TRBJ2-7, is DGGITQSPKYLFRKEGQNVTLSCEQNLNHDAMYWYRQDPGQGLRLIYYSQIVNDFQKGDIAEGYSVSREKKESFPLTVTSAQKNPTAFYLCASSIGSVGEQYFGPGTRLTVT.

The chain combines TRBV27 with TRBJ2-7, with 9 bases that match TRBD2. Trimming at V came to 2 bases and at J to 1 base, leaving 9 bases not matched to a gene. The CDR3 covers 17 residues. The V gene's germline CDR1 is MNHEY and CDR2 SMNVEV (reference sequence). The CDR3 DNA is TGTGCCAGCAGTTTAAAGTCGTGGCTAGCGGGGTCCTACGAGCAGTACTTC. Translated: CASSLKSWLAGSYEQYF.

This rearrangement joins TRBV18 to TRBJ2-3; D is unresolved. CDR1 is KGHSH and CDR2 is LQKENI in the germline V gene. The CDR3 has 12 residues. Trimming took off 6 bases at V and 2 bases at J, with 6 bases between the two ends. CDR3 sequence (DNA): TGTGCCAGCTCGTGGAACACAGATACGCAGTATTTT. The encoded protein is CASSWNTDTQYF.